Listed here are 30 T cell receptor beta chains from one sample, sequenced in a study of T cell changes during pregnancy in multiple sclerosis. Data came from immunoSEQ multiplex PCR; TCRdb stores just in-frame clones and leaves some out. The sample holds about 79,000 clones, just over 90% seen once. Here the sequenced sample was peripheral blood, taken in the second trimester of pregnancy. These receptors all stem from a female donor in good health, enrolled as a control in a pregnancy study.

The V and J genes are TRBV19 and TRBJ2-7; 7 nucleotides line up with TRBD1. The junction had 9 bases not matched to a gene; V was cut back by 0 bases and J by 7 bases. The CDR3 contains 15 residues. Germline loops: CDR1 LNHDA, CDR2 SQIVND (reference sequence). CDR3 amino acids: CASSIEPTGTVEQYF. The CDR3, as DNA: TGTGCCAGTAGTATAGAGCCGACAGGGACCGTAGAGCAGTACTTC.

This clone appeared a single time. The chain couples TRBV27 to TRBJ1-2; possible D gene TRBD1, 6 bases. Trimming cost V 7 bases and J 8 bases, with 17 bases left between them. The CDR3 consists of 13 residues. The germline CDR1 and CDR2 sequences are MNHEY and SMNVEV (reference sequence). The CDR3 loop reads CASKKAGDAGYTF. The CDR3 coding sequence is TGTGCCAGCAAGAAGGCAGGGGATGCGGGCTACACCTTC.

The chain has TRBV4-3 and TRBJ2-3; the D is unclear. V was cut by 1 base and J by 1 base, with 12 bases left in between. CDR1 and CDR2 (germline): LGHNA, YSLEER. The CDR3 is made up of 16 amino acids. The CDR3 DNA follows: TGCGCCAGCAGCCAAGCCTTGGCCCAGGGCACAGATACGCAGTATTTT. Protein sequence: CASSQALAQGTDTQYF.

The CDR3 reads CAWSALNRQSQPQHF. The CDR3 DNA is TGTGCCTGGAGTGCCCTAAACCGACAGAGTCAGCCCCAGCATTTT. This chain connects TRBV30 to TRBJ1-5; weak D call: TRBD1 (5 bases). V lost 1 base and J lost 6, with 16 bases in between. There are 15 residues in the CDR3. Germline V gene lookup returns CDR1 GTSNPN and CDR2 SVGIG (reference sequence).

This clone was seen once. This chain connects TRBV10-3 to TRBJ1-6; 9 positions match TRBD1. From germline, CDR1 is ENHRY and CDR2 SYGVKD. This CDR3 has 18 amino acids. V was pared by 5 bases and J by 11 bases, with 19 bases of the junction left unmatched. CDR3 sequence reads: CAISSIASGTGKGTPLHF. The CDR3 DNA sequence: TGTGCCATCAGTAGTATAGCGTCCGGGACAGGGAAGGGGACACCCCTCCACTTT.

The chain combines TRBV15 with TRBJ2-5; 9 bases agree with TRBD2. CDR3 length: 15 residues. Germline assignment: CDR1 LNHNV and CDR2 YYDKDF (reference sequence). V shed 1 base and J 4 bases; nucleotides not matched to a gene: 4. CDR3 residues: CATSRAGTSIETQYF. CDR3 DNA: TGTGCCACCAGCAGAGCCGGGACTAGCATAGAGACCCAGTACTTC.

The CDR3 is CASSFRGSNQPQHF. CDR3 DNA sequence: TGTGCCAGCAGTTTCAGGGGTAGCAATCAGCCCCAGCATTTT. The gene calls are TRBV27 and TRBJ1-5, with D possibly TRBD1 on 6 matching bases. This CDR3 comprises 14 residues. V was trimmed by 3 bases and J by 0 bases, leaving 6 bases between them. The germline CDR1 and CDR2 sequences are MNHEY and SMNVEV (reference sequence).

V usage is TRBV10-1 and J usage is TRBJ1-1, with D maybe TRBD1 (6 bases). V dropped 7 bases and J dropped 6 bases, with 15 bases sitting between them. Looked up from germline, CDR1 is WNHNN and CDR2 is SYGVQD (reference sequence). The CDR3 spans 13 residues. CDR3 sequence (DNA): TGCGCCAGCATTCAGGACAGTTTCGCTGAAGCTTTCTTT. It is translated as CASIQDSFAEAFF.

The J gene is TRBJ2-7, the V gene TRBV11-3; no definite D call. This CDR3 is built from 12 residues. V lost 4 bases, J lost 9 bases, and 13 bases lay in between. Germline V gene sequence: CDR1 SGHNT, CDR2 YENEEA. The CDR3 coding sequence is TGTGCCAGCAGCTCCGACTTCTTAGGGCAGTACTTC. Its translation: CASSSDFLGQYF.

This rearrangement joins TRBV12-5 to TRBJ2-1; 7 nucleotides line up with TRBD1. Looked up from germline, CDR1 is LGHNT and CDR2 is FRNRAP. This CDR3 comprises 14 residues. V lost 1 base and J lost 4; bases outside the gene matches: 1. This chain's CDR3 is CASGLAGQYNEQFF. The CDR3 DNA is TGTGCTAGTGGTTTGGCGGGACAGTACAATGAGCAGTTCTTC.

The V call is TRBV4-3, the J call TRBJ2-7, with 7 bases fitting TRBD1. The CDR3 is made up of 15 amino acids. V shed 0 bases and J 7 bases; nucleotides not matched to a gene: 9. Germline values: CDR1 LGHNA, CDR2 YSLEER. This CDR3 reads CASSQDRTGAWEQYF. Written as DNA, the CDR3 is TGCGCCAGCAGCCAAGATCGAACAGGGGCTTGGGAGCAGTACTTC.

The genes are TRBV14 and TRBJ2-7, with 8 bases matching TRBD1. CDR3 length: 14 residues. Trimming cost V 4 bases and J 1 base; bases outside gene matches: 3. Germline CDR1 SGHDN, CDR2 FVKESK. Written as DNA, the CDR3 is TGTGCCAGCAGCCTAGACAGGGGATCCTACGAGCAGTACTTC. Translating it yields CASSLDRGSYEQYF.

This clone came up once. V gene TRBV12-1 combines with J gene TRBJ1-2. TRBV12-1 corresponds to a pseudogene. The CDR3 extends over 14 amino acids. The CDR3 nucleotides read TGTGCCCCCTGCCGTGTAGGACTTAACTATGGCTACACCTTC. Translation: CAPCRVGLNYGYTF.

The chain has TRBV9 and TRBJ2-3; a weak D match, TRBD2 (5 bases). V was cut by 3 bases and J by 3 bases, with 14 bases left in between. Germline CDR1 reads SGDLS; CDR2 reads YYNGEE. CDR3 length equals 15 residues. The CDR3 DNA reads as TGTGCCAGCAGCGGTATGACGGGAAGGACAGATACGCAGTATTTT. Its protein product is CASSGMTGRTDTQYF.

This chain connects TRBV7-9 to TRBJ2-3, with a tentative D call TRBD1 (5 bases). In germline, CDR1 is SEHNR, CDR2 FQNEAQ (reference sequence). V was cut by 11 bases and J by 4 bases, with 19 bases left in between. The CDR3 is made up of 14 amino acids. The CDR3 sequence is CAGSTGFDADTQYF. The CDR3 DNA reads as TGTGCCGGATCAACAGGATTTGACGCAGATACGCAGTATTTT.

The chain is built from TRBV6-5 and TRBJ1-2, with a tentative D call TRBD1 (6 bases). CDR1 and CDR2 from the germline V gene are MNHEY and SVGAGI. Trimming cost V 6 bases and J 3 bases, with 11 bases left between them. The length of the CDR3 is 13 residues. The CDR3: CASSNGQYYGYTF. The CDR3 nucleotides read TGTGCCAGCAGCAATGGACAGTACTATGGCTACACCTTC.

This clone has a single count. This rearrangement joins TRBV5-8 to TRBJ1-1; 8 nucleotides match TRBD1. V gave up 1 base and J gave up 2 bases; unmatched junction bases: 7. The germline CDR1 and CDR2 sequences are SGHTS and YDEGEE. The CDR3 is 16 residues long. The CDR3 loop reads CASSLPSGTGNTEAFF. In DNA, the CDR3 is TGTGCCAGCAGCTTGCCGTCAGGGACAGGAAACACTGAAGCTTTCTTT.

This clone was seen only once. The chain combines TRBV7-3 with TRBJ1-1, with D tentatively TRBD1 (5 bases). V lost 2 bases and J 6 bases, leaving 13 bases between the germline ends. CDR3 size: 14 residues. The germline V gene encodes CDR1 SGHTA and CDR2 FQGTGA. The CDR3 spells CASSLSGGFSEAFF. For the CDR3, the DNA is TGTGCCAGCAGCTTATCTGGGGGGTTCTCTGAAGCTTTCTTT.

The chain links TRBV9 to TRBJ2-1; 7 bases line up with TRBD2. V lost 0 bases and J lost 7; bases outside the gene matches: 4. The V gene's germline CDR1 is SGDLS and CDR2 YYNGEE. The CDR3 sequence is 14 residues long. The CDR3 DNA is TGTGCCAGCAGCGTAGAACCGGGGGGAAATGAGCAGTTCTTC. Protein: CASSVEPGGNEQFF. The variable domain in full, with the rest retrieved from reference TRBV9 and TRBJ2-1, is DSGVTQTPKHLITATGQRVTLRCSPRSGDLSVYWYQQSLDQGLQFLIQYYNGEERAKGNILERFSAQQFPDLHSELNLSSLELGDSALYFCASSVEPGGNEQFFGPGTRLTVL.

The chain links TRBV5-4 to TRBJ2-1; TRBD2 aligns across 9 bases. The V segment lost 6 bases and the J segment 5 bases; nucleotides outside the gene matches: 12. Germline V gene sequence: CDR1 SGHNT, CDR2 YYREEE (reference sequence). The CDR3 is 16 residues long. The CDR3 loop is CASNSYGGGANNEQFF. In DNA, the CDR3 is TGTGCCAGCAACTCTTATGGCGGGGGGGCTAACAATGAGCAGTTCTTC.

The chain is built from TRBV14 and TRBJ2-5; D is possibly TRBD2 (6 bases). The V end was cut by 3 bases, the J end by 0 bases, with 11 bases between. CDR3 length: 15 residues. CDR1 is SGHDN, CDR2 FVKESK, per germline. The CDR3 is CASSQQAGNQETQYF. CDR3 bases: TGTGCCAGCAGCCAGCAAGCGGGCAACCAAGAGACCCAGTACTTC.

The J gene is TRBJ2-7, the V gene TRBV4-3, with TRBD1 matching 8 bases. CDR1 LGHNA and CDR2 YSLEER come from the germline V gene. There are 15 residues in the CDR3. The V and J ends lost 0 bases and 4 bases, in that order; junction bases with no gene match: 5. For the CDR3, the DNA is TGCGCCAGCAGCCAAGAGGACAGGGACCCTTACGAGCAGTACTTC. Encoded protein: CASSQEDRDPYEQYF.

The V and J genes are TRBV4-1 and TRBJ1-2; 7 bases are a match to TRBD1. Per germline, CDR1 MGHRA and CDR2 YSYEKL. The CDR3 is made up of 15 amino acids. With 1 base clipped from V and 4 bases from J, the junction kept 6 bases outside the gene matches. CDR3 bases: TGCGCCAGCAGCCAAGTGGTGGGACAGTTCTATGGCTACACCTTC. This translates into CASSQVVGQFYGYTF.

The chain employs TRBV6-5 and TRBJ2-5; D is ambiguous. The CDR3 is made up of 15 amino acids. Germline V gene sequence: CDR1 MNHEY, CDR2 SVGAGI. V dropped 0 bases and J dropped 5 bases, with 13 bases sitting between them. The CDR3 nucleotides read TGTGCCAGCAGTTACTCCACTCCTGTTCGGGAGACCCAGTACTTC. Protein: CASSYSTPVRETQYF.

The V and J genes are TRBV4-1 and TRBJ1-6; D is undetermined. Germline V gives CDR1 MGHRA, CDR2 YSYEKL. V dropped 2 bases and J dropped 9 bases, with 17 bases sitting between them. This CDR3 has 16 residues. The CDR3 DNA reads TGCGCCAGCAGCCAACCCACGAGCGGTGTGGGTTCACCCCTCCACTTT. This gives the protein CASSQPTSGVGSPLHF.

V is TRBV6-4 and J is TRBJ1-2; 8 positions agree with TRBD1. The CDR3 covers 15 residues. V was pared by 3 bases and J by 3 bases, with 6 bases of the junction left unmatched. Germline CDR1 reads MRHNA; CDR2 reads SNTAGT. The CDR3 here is CASSEQGGLDYGYTF. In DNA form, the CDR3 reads TGTGCCAGCAGTGAACAGGGGGGCCTGGACTATGGCTACACCTTC.

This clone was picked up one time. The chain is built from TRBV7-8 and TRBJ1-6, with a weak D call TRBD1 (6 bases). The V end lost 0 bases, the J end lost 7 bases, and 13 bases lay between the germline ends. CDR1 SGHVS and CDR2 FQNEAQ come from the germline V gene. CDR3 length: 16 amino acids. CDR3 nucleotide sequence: TGTGCCAGCAGCTTAGCGCGGGGGGGCTCGAATTCACCCCTCCACTTT. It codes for CASSLARGGSNSPLHF.

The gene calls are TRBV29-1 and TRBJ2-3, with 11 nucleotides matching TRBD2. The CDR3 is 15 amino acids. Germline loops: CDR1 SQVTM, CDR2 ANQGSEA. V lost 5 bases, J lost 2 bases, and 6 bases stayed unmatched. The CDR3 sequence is CSVNPGLAATDTQYF. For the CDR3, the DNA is TGCAGCGTTAATCCGGGACTAGCGGCCACAGATACGCAGTATTTT.

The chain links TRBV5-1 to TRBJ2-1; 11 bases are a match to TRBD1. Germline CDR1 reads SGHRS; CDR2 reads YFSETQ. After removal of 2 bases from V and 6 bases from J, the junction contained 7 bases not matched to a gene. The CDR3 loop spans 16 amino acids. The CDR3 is CASSLERTGGSNEQFF. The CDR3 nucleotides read TGCGCCAGCAGCTTAGAACGGACAGGGGGCTCCAATGAGCAGTTCTTC.

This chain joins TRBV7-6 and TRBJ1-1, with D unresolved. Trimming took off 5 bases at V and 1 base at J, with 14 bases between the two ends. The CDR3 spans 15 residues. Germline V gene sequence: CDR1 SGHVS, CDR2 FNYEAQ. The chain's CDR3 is CASSPGVGSNTEAFF. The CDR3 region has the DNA TGTGCCAGCAGCCCCGGGGTGGGCTCGAACACTGAAGCTTTCTTT.